This TCR beta chain emerged from a study of blood T cells in healthy people across ages. Study-level findings and limits: The study lacked donor CMV status, which possibly confounded expanded clonotype changes. The study could not conclusively compare naive and antigen-experienced cells, given its unsorted PBMCs. The study found TCR beta diversity correlated strongly with naive T cell percentage.

On this clonotype: The antigen is undetermined.

For the second PCR, which ran for roughly 7 to 11 cycles, a sample-barcoded 5' primer and a J-beta primer mix were used. TCRdb reprocessed the 5' RACE reads via MiXCR and lists one record per CDR3 protein. Among about 780,000 distinct CDR3 sequences listed, 60% to 80% were seen once. CDR3 length equals 16 residues. Germline CDR1 reads LGHNA; CDR2 reads YSLEER. With 0 bases clipped from V and 8 bases from J, the junction kept 6 bases outside the gene matches. Extraction yielded at least 5 micrograms of total RNA per sample. This TCR came from a man younger than 40 in good health. Input material: blood. This sequence joins TRBV4-3 and TRBJ1-4; 10 bases match TRBD1. DNA of the CDR3: TGCGCCAGCAGCCAAGATTATGGGACAGGGGCAGAAAAACTGTTTTTT. This gives the protein CASSQDYGTGAEKLFF.